This T cell receptor (beta chain) comes out of a study of blood T cell repertoires in COVID-19. TCRdb's table, derived via immunoSEQ multiplex PCR, lists solely in-frame clones and lacks some. The sample lists about 230,000 clones, less than 85% occurring once. The germline gives CDR1 ENHRY, CDR2 SYGVKD. Trimming removed 0 bases from V and 3 bases from J, with 9 bases in between. CDR3 size: 16 residues. The source is a woman in her seventies with active or convalescent COVID-19. The chain carries TRBV10-3 and TRBJ1-6; no clear D. The sequenced material came from peripheral blood. This chain's CDR3 is CAISESEAFYNSPLHF. The CDR3 DNA is TGTGCCATCAGTGAGTCGGAGGCTTTCTATAATTCACCCCTCCACTTT.